The present TCR beta chain was sequenced within a study of T-cell memory formation after mild COVID-19. Study overall: Across donors, TCR clusters were largely donor specific. Study outcomes and limitations: While clones contracting from day 15 to 85 were balanced between CD4 and CD8, later expanders leaned CD4+. Contracting CD4+ clones sat mainly in CM and EM; CD8+ in EMRA.

This clonotype was counted between two and nine times. Its specificity is unknown. 5'RACE with constant-segment primers yielded barcoded, UMI-tagged TCR alpha and TCR beta cDNA libraries. Each CDR3 protein gets one entry after TCRdb re-called the 5' RACE reads with MiXCR. In the table there are under 350,000 distinct CDR3 sequences, around 15% of which are singletons. This CDR3 contains 13 residues. The V gene lost 6 bases and the J gene lost 8 bases, with 13 bases spanning the gap. This chain uses TRBV12-3 or TRBV12-4 with TRBJ1-4, with D tentatively TRBD1 (6 bases). This TCR was recovered from a man between 18 and 29 years old who had mild COVID-19 (a few samples of this study predate the infection). Cell type and time point are not known. Specimen: PBMCs or a T cell subset sorted from them (not recorded which). CDR3 in DNA: TGTGCCAGCAGACACAGGGAGGGCGAAAAACTGTTTTTT. Protein sequence: CASRHREGEKLFF.